The 30 T cell receptor beta chains presented below share a single source sample, sequenced in a study of type 1 and type 2 diabetes patients. Genomic DNA was the PCR template. The TCR beta CDR3 region was amplified using 30 forward and 13 reverse primers. One entry per CDR3 protein, called by TCRdb with MiXCR from the multiplex PCR reads. Of 270,000 or so distinct CDR3 sequences listed, roughly 48% are singletons. Source material: peripheral blood mononuclear cells (PBMCs). The receptors shown here come from a man aged 18 to 30 with type 2 diabetes.

The chain couples TRBV2 to TRBJ1-5; D is unclear. CDR1 SNHLY and CDR2 FYNNEI come from the germline V gene. V shed 5 bases and J shed 4 bases, with 15 bases lying between them. This CDR3 has 15 residues. CDR3: CASSLRSGGNQPQHF. The CDR3 DNA reads as TGTGCCAGCAGTTTGCGGTCAGGTGGGAATCAGCCCCAGCATTTT.

The chain combines TRBV2 with TRBJ1-5; D call uncertain. The V gene lost 2 bases and the J gene lost 6 bases, with 14 bases spanning the gap. The germline gives CDR1 SNHLY, CDR2 FYNNEI. This CDR3 is 15 amino acids long. CDR3: CASSEILPSGQPQHF. The CDR3, as DNA: TGTGCCAGCAGTGAAATTTTGCCTAGCGGTCAGCCCCAGCATTTT.

The chain couples TRBV19 to TRBJ1-4, with D possibly being TRBD1 (5 bases). Germline values: CDR1 LNHDA, CDR2 SQIVND (reference sequence). The CDR3 totals 13 residues. Trimming removed 5 bases from V and 8 bases from J, with 12 bases in between. CDR3 bases: TGTGCCAGTAGTCGGGCAGGGACCGAAAAACTGTTTTTT. Translation gives CASSRAGTEKLFF.

CDR3: CASSLGTGGGNEAFF. DNA of the CDR3: TGCGCCAGCAGCTTGGGGACAGGGGGCGGGAATGAAGCTTTCTTT. The J gene is TRBJ1-1, the V gene TRBV5-1; 11 nucleotides align to TRBD1. The CDR3 runs to 15 residues. Looked up from germline, CDR1 is SGHRS and CDR2 is YFSETQ. Trimming removed 0 bases from V and 7 bases from J; junction bases left unmatched: 5.

This clonotype was seen only a few times. The V gene is TRBV2, the J gene TRBJ1-5; 8 bases match TRBD1. CDR1 and CDR2 (germline): SNHLY, FYNNEI. Trimming removed 2 bases from V and 2 bases from J; junction bases left unmatched: 5. The CDR3 has 16 residues. The CDR3 is CASSESDRAGNQPQHF. CDR3 in DNA: TGTGCCAGCAGTGAATCGGACAGGGCGGGCAATCAGCCCCAGCATTTT.

V is TRBV12-5 and J is TRBJ2-5; no reliable D call. The germline CDR1 and CDR2 sequences are LGHNT and FRNRAP. Trimming took off 6 bases at V and 5 bases at J, with 13 bases between the two ends. This CDR3 region has 13 residues. The CDR3 reads CASGRDMGETQYF. The CDR3 DNA is TGTGCTAGTGGCCGCGACATGGGGGAGACCCAGTACTTC.

This clonotype has just a few counts. The chain uses TRBV30 and TRBJ1-1; D perhaps matches TRBD1 (6 bases). Germline loops: CDR1 GTSNPN, CDR2 SVGIG (reference sequence). The CDR3 spans 16 residues. Trimming cost V 1 base and J 5 bases, with 20 bases left between them. The CDR3 loop reads CAWSGAGKGGLTEAFF. CDR3 nucleotides: TGTGCCTGGAGTGGGGCCGGTAAAGGGGGTTTGACTGAAGCTTTCTTT. The full variable domain, rest sourced from reference TRBV30 and TRBJ1-1, is SQTIHQWPATLVQPVGSPLSLECTVEGTSNPNLYWYRQAAGRGLQLLFYSVGIGQISSEVPQNLSASRPQDRQFILSSKKLLLSDSGFYLCAWSGAGKGGLTEAFFGQGTRLTVV.

This clonotype was seen a few times. The chain employs TRBV19 and TRBJ1-5, with D maybe TRBD1 (6 bases). CDR3 size: 17 residues. The V end was cut by 5 bases, the J end by 0 bases, with 17 bases between. The germline V gene has CDR1 LNHDA and CDR2 SQIVND (reference sequence). The CDR3 DNA sequence: TGTGCCAGTAGTGAGGTCCTAGGGGGGGTTAGCAATCAGCCCCAGCATTTT. Translation: CASSEVLGGVSNQPQHF.

J is TRBJ2-7 and V is TRBV2; 9 nucleotides line up with TRBD2. The CDR3 has 16 residues. V lost 8 bases, J lost 0 bases, and 11 bases stayed unmatched. The V gene's germline CDR1 is SNHLY and CDR2 FYNNEI. The CDR3 DNA reads as TGTGCCAGCGGCGGGACTAGCCGTCTCGCCTCCTACGAGCAGTACTTC. It yields the protein CASGGTSRLASYEQYF.

The chain couples TRBV10-3 to TRBJ1-2, with D perhaps matching TRBD1 (6 bases). The CDR3 has 13 residues. Germline values: CDR1 ENHRY, CDR2 SYGVKD. Trimming removed 10 bases from V and 7 bases from J, with 19 bases in between. The CDR3 DNA reads as TGTGCCACCGCCAAGGGGGGTGTGGCTGGCTACACCTTC. This sequence encodes CATAKGGVAGYTF.

V and J are TRBV6-6 and TRBJ1-5; 7 bases fit TRBD1. From germline, CDR1 is MNHNY and CDR2 SVGAGI (reference sequence). The ends lost 7 bases at V and 2 bases at J; junction bases unmatched: 11. This CDR3 region has 16 residues. The CDR3 DNA follows: TGTGCCAGCAACCTCTCAGGGGGTTTTGGCAATCAGCCCCAGCATTTT. This codes for CASNLSGGFGNQPQHF.

In its sample, this clonotype was seen a few times. The chain recombines TRBV6-1 with TRBJ2-3; D uncertain. This CDR3 region has 11 residues. With 4 bases removed from V and 5 bases from J, the gap between germline ends came to 4 bases. Looked up from germline, CDR1 is MNHNS and CDR2 is SASEGT. The CDR3 loop reads CASSVGDTQYF. The CDR3 region has the DNA TGTGCCAGCAGTGTTGGAGATACGCAGTATTTT.

This chain links TRBV7-8 with TRBJ2-7; 9 bases map to TRBD1. The CDR3 totals 14 residues. Looked up from germline, CDR1 is SGHVS and CDR2 is FQNEAQ. The trim removed 5 bases at V and 3 bases at J, leaving 5 bases unmatched. Here the CDR3 reads CASSDWDRVYEQYF. In DNA form, the CDR3 reads TGTGCCAGCAGCGATTGGGACAGGGTCTACGAGCAGTACTTC.

The chain uses TRBV7-2 and TRBJ2-3; D call uncertain. The length of the CDR3 is 17 residues. Germline V CDR1 and CDR2: SGHTA, FQGNSA. V gave up 5 bases and J gave up 2 bases, with 20 bases separating them. CDR3 sequence reads: CASSPTLQRAFTDTQYF. CDR3 nucleotides: TGTGCCAGCAGCCCCACTCTACAGCGAGCCTTCACAGATACGCAGTATTTT.

This clonotype was detected a few times. The rearrangement links TRBV24-1 to TRBJ2-3, with D perhaps TRBD2 (5 bases). The CDR3 is 20 amino acids. Trimming shortened V by 4 bases and J by 3 bases, and 28 bases separated the two germline ends. Germline CDR1 reads KGHDR; CDR2 reads SFDVKD. This CDR3 reads CATSDVVGSSSMGATDTQYF. In DNA, the CDR3 is TGTGCCACCAGTGACGTCGTGGGTAGCTCGAGTATGGGAGCGACAGATACGCAGTATTTT.

This chain links TRBV7-6 with TRBJ2-3; a possible D gene is TRBD2 (6 bases). CDR1 SGHVS and CDR2 FNYEAQ come from the germline V gene. The ends were cut back, 7 bases at V and 3 bases at J, with 23 bases in the middle. CDR3 length equals 17 residues. CDR3 coding DNA: TGTGCCAGCACCATATCGGTCGGAGGAGGAGGGACAGATACGCAGTATTTT. Its protein is CASTISVGGGGTDTQYF.

Points on this clonotype: Relative to the germline gene, one junction end is altered; a read error may explain this. The chain is built from TRBV12-3 or TRBV12-4 and TRBJ2-7; no clear D gene. This CDR3 is 11 amino acids long. The CDR3 coding sequence is TGTGCCAGCAGTAATGAATACGAGCAGCACTTC. Its protein is CASSNEYEQHF.

A few counts support this clonotype. V usage is TRBV2 and J usage is TRBJ2-2, with D possibly being TRBD1 (6 bases). The CDR3 sequence is 16 residues long. The V gene's germline CDR1 is SNHLY and CDR2 FYNNEI. Trimming left V 5 bases short and J 7 bases short, with 20 bases between. CDR3 amino acids: CASSPRVTQGGGELFF. The CDR3 DNA follows: TGTGCCAGCAGTCCGCGGGTTACTCAAGGGGGCGGGGAGCTGTTTTTT.

The chain joins TRBV4-1 to TRBJ2-1; 14 bases fit TRBD2. The CDR3 loop spans 16 amino acids. V lost 1 base, J lost 5 bases, and 1 base stayed unmatched. Germline CDR1 and CDR2: MGHRA and YSYEKL. The CDR3 DNA reads TGCGCCAGCAGCCAAGCGGGACTAGCGGGGGACAATGAGCAGTTCTTC. It codes for CASSQAGLAGDNEQFF.

The chain recombines TRBV9 with TRBJ2-7; 11 bases map to TRBD2. The J segment lost 2 bases and the V segment lost 3 bases, leaving 4 bases of the junction unmatched. Germline CDR1 SGDLS, CDR2 YYNGEE. The CDR3 is made up of 15 amino acids. CDR3 loop: CASSAGTSGTYEQYF. DNA for the CDR3: TGTGCCAGCAGCGCTGGGACTAGCGGAACCTACGAGCAGTACTTC.

The chain uses TRBV4-3 and TRBJ2-6; D tentatively fits TRBD1 or TRBD2 (6 bases each). The CDR3 has 16 amino acids. Trimming stripped 0 bases from V and 2 bases from J, with 8 bases between. Germline values: CDR1 LGHNA, CDR2 YSLEER. CDR3 protein: CASSQDGGAGANVLTF. Written as DNA, the CDR3 is TGCGCCAGCAGCCAAGACGGGGGCGCTGGGGCCAACGTCCTGACTTTC.

This clonotype was detected a few times. V gene TRBV20-1 combines with J gene TRBJ2-7; no clear D. Germline CDR1 and CDR2: DFQATT and SNEGSKA (reference sequence). The CDR3 consists of 13 residues. Trimming removed 5 bases from V and 3 bases from J, with 14 bases in between. The CDR3 spells CSALAPLSYEQYF. The CDR3 DNA sequence: TGCAGTGCTCTTGCCCCACTCAGCTACGAGCAGTACTTC.

This clonotype was recorded a few times. V usage is TRBV20-1 and J usage is TRBJ2-2, with D perhaps assigned TRBD1 or TRBD2 (6 bases each). The ends were cut back, 3 bases at V and 7 bases at J, with 9 bases in the middle. CDR3 size: 12 residues. Germline CDR1 reads DFQATT; CDR2 reads SNEGSKA (reference sequence). The DNA of the CDR3 is TGCAGTGCTAGTAGGGGGGTCGGGGAGCTGTTTTTT. Translated: CSASRGVGELFF.

The CDR3 sequence: CASSLWTGISPLHF. For the CDR3, the DNA is TGTGCCAGCAGCCTCTGGACAGGGATTTCACCCCTCCACTTT. The chain employs TRBV14 and TRBJ1-6, with 8 bases that match TRBD1. From germline, CDR1 is SGHDN and CDR2 FVKESK. The CDR3 loop spans 14 amino acids. V shed 4 bases and J 9 bases; nucleotides not matched to a gene: 5.

This sequence joins TRBV9 and TRBJ2-5; D tentatively reads TRBD1 or TRBD2 (5 bases each). Trimming left V 3 bases short and J 3 bases short, with 18 bases between. The CDR3 sequence is 16 residues long. Germline V gene lookup returns CDR1 SGDLS and CDR2 YYNGEE. CDR3 DNA: TGTGCCAGCAGCGCAATAGGGACGAGAAATAAAGAGACCCAGTACTTC. Protein product: CASSAIGTRNKETQYF.

CDR3: CASSEWGGLAGSTDTQYF. The CDR3 DNA reads TGTGCCAGCAGTGAATGGGGAGGACTAGCGGGTAGCACAGATACGCAGTATTTT. The chain carries TRBV27 and TRBJ2-3; 11 nucleotides line up with TRBD2. This CDR3 comprises 18 residues. Germline CDR1 and CDR2: MNHEY and SMNVEV (reference sequence). Germline trimming cut 5 bases from V and 0 bases from J; bases unmatched to any gene: 10.

The chain uses TRBV7-2 and TRBJ2-3, with no clear D. Trimming removed 5 bases at V and 2 bases at J, with 14 bases between. Germline V lookup: CDR1 SGHTA, CDR2 FQGNSA. CDR3 length: 15 amino acids. The CDR3 DNA sequence: TGTGCCAGCAGCCGAGTAACGGCCAACACAGATACGCAGTATTTT. It is translated as CASSRVTANTDTQYF.

The chain employs TRBV6-5 and TRBJ2-1; 9 bases map to TRBD2. The junction had 17 bases not matched to a gene; V was cut back by 3 bases and J by 5 bases. The germline gives CDR1 MNHEY, CDR2 SVGAGI. The CDR3 has 19 amino acids. The DNA for the CDR3 is TGTGCCAGCAGTTATCCCCGAGGGACTAGCCCAGCGCACAACAATGAGCAGTTCTTC. Its translation: CASSYPRGTSPAHNNEQFF.

This CDR3 reads CASSPAGHEQYF. CDR3 DNA sequence: TGTGCCAGCAGCCCCGCAGGCCACGAGCAGTACTTC. The chain has TRBV7-2 and TRBJ2-7; D is undetermined. Trimming left V 5 bases short and J 5 bases short, with 10 bases between. The CDR3 length is 12 residues. Per germline, CDR1 SGHTA and CDR2 FQGNSA.

A few counts support this clonotype. V usage is TRBV28 and J usage is TRBJ1-2; tentative D call: TRBD1 (5 bases). Germline CDR1 is MDHEN and CDR2 is SYDVKM. V shed 4 bases and J shed 8 bases, with 8 bases lying between them. The CDR3 is made up of 11 amino acids. CDR3 in amino acids: CASSSGSGYTF. CDR3 in DNA: TGTGCCAGCAGTTCAGGGAGCGGCTACACCTTC.